Below, 13 T cell receptor beta chains from the same sample are listed, as sequenced in a study of memory B cells and T cells in multiple sclerosis. Their antigen targets remain unknown. The assay was immunoSEQ multiplex PCR, and TCRdb's table has in-frame clones only and misses some. The sample includes about 42,000 clones, around 79% seen only once; the top ten take roughly 1.1%. After stimulus-free culture, autoproliferating CFSE-dim and non-proliferating CFSE-high T cells were sequenced separately. Pooled replicate wells came from approximately 5x10^7 CFSE-labeled PBMCs cultured 6 to 8 days without stimulus. Sequencing was done on a sample of PBMCs from blood kept in culture. These receptor sequences come from a human donor with multiple sclerosis.

This clone showed up just a few times. The genes are TRBV29-1 and TRBJ2-3, with TRBD1 matching 9 bases. Germline V gene data show CDR1 as SQVTM and CDR2 as ANQGSEA. The CDR3 totals 16 residues. With 1 base clipped from V and 5 bases from J, the junction kept 10 bases outside the gene matches. The CDR3 sequence is CSVEGPGQGLIDTQYF. The CDR3 bases are TGCAGCGTTGAAGGGCCGGGACAGGGTTTAATAGATACGCAGTATTTT.

V gene TRBV14 combines with J gene TRBJ2-7; TRBD2 matches 11 bases. CDR1 is SGHDN, CDR2 FVKESK, per germline. After removal of 5 bases from V and 0 bases from J, the junction contained 3 bases not matched to a gene. The CDR3 is made up of 15 amino acids. CDR3 bases: TGTGCCAGCAGCTTGGGGACTAGCGGCTCCTACGAGCAGTACTTC. This translates into CASSLGTSGSYEQYF.

This clone has more than one count but fewer than ten. This sequence joins TRBV5-4 and TRBJ2-5; 7 bases map to TRBD1. Germline V gives CDR1 SGHNT, CDR2 YYREEE (reference sequence). The CDR3 extends over 14 amino acids. V was clipped by 4 bases and J by 4 bases; unmatched bases: 7. The DNA of the CDR3 is TGTGCCAGCAGCCCACAGGGGAGCAGAGAGACCCAGTACTTC. This translates into CASSPQGSRETQYF.

The chain combines TRBV4-2 with TRBJ1-2; D is possibly TRBD1 (5 bases). The CDR3 has 16 residues. The V end lost 1 base, the J end lost 2 bases, and 14 bases lay between the germline ends. Germline-derived CDR1 and CDR2 are LGHNA and YNFKEQ. The CDR3 sequence: CASSQAGDGTNYGYTF. The CDR3, as DNA: TGTGCCAGCAGCCAAGCTGGGGACGGAACAAACTATGGCTACACCTTC.

The genes are TRBV6-1 and TRBJ1-1, with 10 bases aligning to TRBD1. Per germline, CDR1 MNHNS and CDR2 SASEGT. The CDR3 covers 14 residues. Losses at the gene ends were 6 bases for V and 0 bases for J; bases not matched to a gene: 1. The CDR3 spells CASRGTGVNTEAFF. CDR3 nucleotide sequence: TGTGCCAGCAGGGGGACAGGGGTGAACACTGAAGCTTTCTTT.

The chain carries TRBV25-1 and TRBJ1-1; unclear D gene. V lost 5 bases and J 0 bases, leaving 10 bases between the germline ends. This CDR3 contains 14 residues. CDR1 MGHDK and CDR2 SYGVNS come from the germline V gene. As DNA, the CDR3 is TGTGCCAGCAGTCGGGAGCCCATGAACACTGAAGCTTTCTTT. Protein product: CASSREPMNTEAFF.

The chain couples TRBV19 to TRBJ2-7; TRBD1 might be the D (6 bases). V lost 5 bases, J lost 4 bases, and 9 bases lay in between. Germline-derived CDR1 and CDR2 are LNHDA and SQIVND (reference sequence). The CDR3 extends over 12 amino acids. The DNA of the CDR3 is TGTGCCAGTAGTCCCCAGGGGTACGAGCAGTACTTC. It codes for CASSPQGYEQYF. Variable domain in full (rest from reference TRBV19 and TRBJ2-7): DGGITQSPKYLFRKEGQNVTLSCEQNLNHDAMYWYRQDPGQGLRLIYYSQIVNDFQKGDIAEGYSVSREKKESFPLTVTSAQKNPTAFYLCASSPQGYEQYFGPGTRLTVT.

CDR3 loop: CASSQATGGLISTDTQYF. DNA for the CDR3: TGCGCCAGCAGCCAAGCTACGGGGGGGCTCATTAGCACAGATACGCAGTATTTT. This sequence joins TRBV4-3 and TRBJ2-3, with 8 positions matching TRBD2. This CDR3 is 18 amino acids long. Germline lookup yields CDR1 LGHNA and CDR2 YSLEER. Germline trimming cut 1 base from V and 0 bases from J; bases unmatched to any gene: 9.

The V gene is TRBV4-1, the J gene TRBJ1-6; D is ambiguous. The germline V gene encodes CDR1 MGHRA and CDR2 YSYEKL. V was pared by 0 bases and J by 8 bases, with 11 bases between. The CDR3 consists of 15 residues. The DNA for the CDR3 is TGCGCCAGCAGCCAAGAGAACGGGAAGGATTCACCCCTCCACTTT. This sequence encodes CASSQENGKDSPLHF.

The chain carries TRBV5-6 and TRBJ2-1; TRBD2 matches at 9 bases. CDR1 SGHDT and CDR2 YYEEEE come from the germline V gene. The J segment lost 9 bases and the V segment lost 0 bases, leaving 7 bases of the junction unmatched. The CDR3 consists of 15 residues. The CDR3 region has the DNA TGTGCCAGCAGCTTGGGACTAGCGGTAGTCGGTGAGCAGTTCTTC. This sequence encodes CASSLGLAVVGEQFF.

The chain links TRBV28 to TRBJ1-5; tentatively, D is TRBD1 (5 bases). This CDR3 has 15 residues. Trimming took 8 bases from V and 0 from J, leaving 14 bases between them. CDR1 is MDHEN and CDR2 is SYDVKM in the germline V gene. The DNA of the CDR3 is TGTGCCAGCGGAAGCGACAGCTATAGCAATCAGCCCCAGCATTTT. Protein: CASGSDSYSNQPQHF.

The chain joins TRBV6-5 to TRBJ1-1; D is possibly TRBD1 (5 bases). Trimming took off 10 bases at V and 6 bases at J, with 18 bases between the two ends. Germline V gives CDR1 MNHEY, CDR2 SVGAGI. The CDR3 extends over 13 amino acids. The CDR3 sequence: CATALGPFSEAFF. The CDR3 DNA follows: TGTGCCACCGCTTTGGGACCCTTCTCTGAAGCTTTCTTT.

This chain uses TRBV7-1 with TRBJ1-2; D not resolved. TRBV7-1 belongs to the ORF category, with a function that is uncertain. Trimming took 5 bases from V and 2 from J, leaving 21 bases between them. CDR3 length: 17 amino acids. CDR3 DNA: TGTGCCAGCAGCGAGGTCAATCACGAGGGAAAGAACTATGGCTACACCTTC. It specifies CASSEVNHEGKNYGYTF.